These 8 T cell receptor beta chains were sequenced from one sample in a study of blood T cells in healthy people across ages. With a J-beta primer mix and a sample-barcoded 5' primer, a second PCR ran roughly 6 to 11 cycles. TCRdb re-analysed the 5' RACE reads in MiXCR, keeping a single row per CDR3 protein. Among about 1.5 million distinct CDR3 sequences listed, roughly 43% were seen once. The specimen was blood. The receptors originated from a woman under 30 in good health.

This clonotype was recorded at least ten times. The rearrangement links TRBV20-1 to TRBJ1-4; 9 bases align to TRBD1. The CDR3 extends over 13 amino acids. Looked up from germline, CDR1 is DFQATT and CDR2 is SNEGSKA (reference sequence). With V trimmed by 6 bases and J by 6 bases, 5 bases remained unmatched. The CDR3 loop reads CSAYDRGDEKLFF. In DNA, the CDR3 is TGCAGTGCGTACGACAGGGGGGATGAAAAACTGTTTTTT.

This clonotype has a handful of counts. This sequence joins TRBV30 and TRBJ2-3; 8 positions match TRBD2. The CDR3 is 14 residues long. Germline CDR1 is GTSNPN and CDR2 is SVGIG (reference sequence). V shed 2 bases, J shed 0 bases, and the junction held 1 base outside the gene matches. In DNA form, the CDR3 reads TGTGCCTGGAGTCGGACTAGCAGCACAGATACGCAGTATTTT. Protein: CAWSRTSSTDTQYF.

In this sample, this clonotype turned up a few times. The chain combines TRBV28 with TRBJ2-1; no firm D call. CDR1 MDHEN and CDR2 SYDVKM come from the germline V gene. V lost 2 bases and J 7 bases, leaving 12 bases between the germline ends. The length of the CDR3 is 14 residues. The CDR3: CASSLPHVRNEQFF. As DNA, the CDR3 is TGTGCCAGCAGTTTACCTCACGTAAGGAATGAGCAGTTCTTC.

This clonotype has just a few counts. The chain has TRBV12-3 or TRBV12-4 and TRBJ2-4; TRBD1 matches 9 bases. The CDR3 loop spans 15 amino acids. V dropped 5 bases and J dropped 6; count of bases not matched to a gene: 8. The CDR3 region is CASSTYRDRANIQYF. The CDR3 DNA sequence: TGTGCCAGCAGTACCTACCGGGACAGGGCAAACATTCAGTACTTC.

The chain couples TRBV6-6 to TRBJ2-1; D gene unclear. The CDR3 totals 11 residues. The ends were cut back, 11 bases at V and 7 bases at J, with 12 bases in the middle. Germline CDR1 is MNHNY and CDR2 is SVGAGI (reference sequence). The CDR3 loop reads CAGMKPNEQFF. The CDR3 DNA is TGTGCCGGCATGAAACCTAATGAGCAGTTCTTC.

The chain uses TRBV2 and TRBJ2-3; 12 positions agree with TRBD2. The germline V gene encodes CDR1 SNHLY and CDR2 FYNNEI. With 0 bases clipped from V and 0 bases from J, the junction kept 4 bases outside the gene matches. This CDR3 region has 18 residues. The CDR3 DNA reads TGTGCCAGCAGTGAAGCCGGCCTAGCGGGAGGGAGCACAGATACGCAGTATTTT. Its translation: CASSEAGLAGGSTDTQYF. The full variable domain, its missing parts supplied by reference TRBV2 and TRBJ2-3, is EPEVTQTPSHQVTQMGQEVILRCVPISNHLYFYWYRQILGQKVEFLVSFYNNEISEKSEIFDDQFSVERPDGSNFTLKIRSTKLEDSAMYFCASSEAGLAGGSTDTQYFGPGTRLTVL.

This clonotype was picked up a small number of times. The genes are TRBV10-3 and TRBJ1-5; the D gene is possibly TRBD1 (5 bases). The CDR3 is 13 residues long. CDR1 is ENHRY and CDR2 is SYGVKD in the germline V gene. Deletions cut 6 bases from V and 6 bases from J, with 12 bases between. CDR3: CAIRGTAGQPQHF. The CDR3 DNA is TGTGCCATCAGAGGGACGGCGGGTCAGCCCCAGCATTTT.

The gene calls are TRBV4-3 and TRBJ2-1; no clear D gene. The J call could be wrong; TRBJ2-7 is a better fit for the DNA end. Germline CDR1 reads LGHNA; CDR2 reads YSLEER. This CDR3 contains 13 residues. The chain's CDR3 is CASSQDAYNEQYF. CDR3 bases: TGCGCCAGCAGCCAAGATGCGTACAATGAGCAGTACTTC.